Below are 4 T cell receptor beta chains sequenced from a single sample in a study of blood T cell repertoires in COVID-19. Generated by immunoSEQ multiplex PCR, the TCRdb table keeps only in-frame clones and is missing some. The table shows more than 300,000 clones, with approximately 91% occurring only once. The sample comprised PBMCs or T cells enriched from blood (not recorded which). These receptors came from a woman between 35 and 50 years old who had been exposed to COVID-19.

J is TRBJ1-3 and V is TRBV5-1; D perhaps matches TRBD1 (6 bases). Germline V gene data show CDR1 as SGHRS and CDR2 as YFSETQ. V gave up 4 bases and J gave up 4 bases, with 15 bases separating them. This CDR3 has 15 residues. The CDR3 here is CASSVGRGSGNTIYF. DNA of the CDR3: TGCGCCAGCAGCGTAGGTAGGGGGAGCGGAAACACCATATATTTT.

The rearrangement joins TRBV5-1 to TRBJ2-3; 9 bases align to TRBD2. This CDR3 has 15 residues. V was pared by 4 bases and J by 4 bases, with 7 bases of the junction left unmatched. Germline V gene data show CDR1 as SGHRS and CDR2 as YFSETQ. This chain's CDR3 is CASSLGTSYSDTQYF. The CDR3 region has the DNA TGCGCCAGCAGCCTAGGGACTAGCTATTCAGATACGCAGTATTTT.

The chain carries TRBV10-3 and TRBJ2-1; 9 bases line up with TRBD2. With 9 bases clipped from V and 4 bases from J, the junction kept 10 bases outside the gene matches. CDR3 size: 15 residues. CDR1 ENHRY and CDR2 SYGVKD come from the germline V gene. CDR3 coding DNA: TGTGCCATTGGATATAGCGGGGGCCAATACAATGAGCAGTTCTTC. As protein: CAIGYSGGQYNEQFF.

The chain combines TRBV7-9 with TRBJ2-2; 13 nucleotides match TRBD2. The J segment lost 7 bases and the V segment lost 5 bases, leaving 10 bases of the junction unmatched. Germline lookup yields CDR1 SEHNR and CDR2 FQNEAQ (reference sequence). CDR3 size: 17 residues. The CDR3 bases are TGTGCCAGCAGCACGCGACTAGCGGGAGGTCCAGGCGGGGAGCTGTTTTTT. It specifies CASSTRLAGGPGGELFF. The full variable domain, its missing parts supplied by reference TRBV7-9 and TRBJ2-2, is DTGVSQNPRHKITKRGQNVTFRCDPISEHNRLYWYRQTLGQGPEFLTYFQNEAQLEKSRLLSDRFSAERPKGSFSTLEIQRTEQGDSAMYLCASSTRLAGGPGGELFFGEGSRLTVL.